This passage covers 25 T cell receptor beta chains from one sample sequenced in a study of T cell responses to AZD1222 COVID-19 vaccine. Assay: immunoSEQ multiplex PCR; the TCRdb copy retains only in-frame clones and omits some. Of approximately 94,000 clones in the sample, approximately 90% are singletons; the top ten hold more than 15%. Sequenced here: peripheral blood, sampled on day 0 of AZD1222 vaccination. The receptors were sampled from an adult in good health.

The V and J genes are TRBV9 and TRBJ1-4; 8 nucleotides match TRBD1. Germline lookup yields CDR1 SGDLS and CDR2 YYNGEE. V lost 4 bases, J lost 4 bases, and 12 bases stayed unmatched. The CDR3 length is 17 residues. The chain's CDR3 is CASSSRTGQGSNEKLFF. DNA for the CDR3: TGTGCCAGCAGCTCCCGAACAGGACAGGGTAGTAATGAAAAACTGTTTTTT.

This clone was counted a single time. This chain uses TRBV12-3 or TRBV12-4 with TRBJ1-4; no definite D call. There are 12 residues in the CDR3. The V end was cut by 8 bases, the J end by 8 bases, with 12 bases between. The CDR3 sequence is CASGEAAEKLFF. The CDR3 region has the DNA TGTGCCAGCGGTGAGGCAGCAGAAAAACTGTTTTTT.

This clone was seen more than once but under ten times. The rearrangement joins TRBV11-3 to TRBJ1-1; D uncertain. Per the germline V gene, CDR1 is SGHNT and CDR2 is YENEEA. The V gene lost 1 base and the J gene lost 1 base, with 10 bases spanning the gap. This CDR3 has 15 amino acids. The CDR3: CASSLVGGPNTEAFF. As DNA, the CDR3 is TGTGCCAGCAGCTTAGTTGGAGGGCCGAACACTGAAGCTTTCTTT. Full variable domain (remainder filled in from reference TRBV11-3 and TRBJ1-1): EAGVVQSPRYKIIEKKQPVAFWCNPISGHNTLYWYLQNLGQGPELLIRYENEEAVDDSQLPKDRFSAERLKGVDSTLKIQPAELGDSAVYLCASSLVGGPNTEAFFGQGTRLTVV.

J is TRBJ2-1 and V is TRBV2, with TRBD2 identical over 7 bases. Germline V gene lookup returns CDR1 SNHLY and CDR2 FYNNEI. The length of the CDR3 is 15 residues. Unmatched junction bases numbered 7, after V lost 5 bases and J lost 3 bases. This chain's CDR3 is CASSPLGGVYNEQFF. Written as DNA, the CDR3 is TGTGCCAGCAGTCCATTGGGGGGGGTCTACAATGAGCAGTTCTTC.

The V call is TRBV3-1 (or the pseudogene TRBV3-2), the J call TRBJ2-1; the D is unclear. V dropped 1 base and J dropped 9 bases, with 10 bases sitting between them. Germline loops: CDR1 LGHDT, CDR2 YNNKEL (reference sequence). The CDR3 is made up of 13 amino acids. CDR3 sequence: CASSQGQPGEQFF. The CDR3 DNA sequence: TGTGCCAGCAGCCAAGGGCAGCCCGGTGAGCAGTTCTTC.

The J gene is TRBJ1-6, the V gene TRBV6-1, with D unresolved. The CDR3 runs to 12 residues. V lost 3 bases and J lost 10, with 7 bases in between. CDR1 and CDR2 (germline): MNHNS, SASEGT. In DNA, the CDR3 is TGTGCCAGCAGTGAGGGCTGGTCACCCCTCCACTTT. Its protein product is CASSEGWSPLHF.

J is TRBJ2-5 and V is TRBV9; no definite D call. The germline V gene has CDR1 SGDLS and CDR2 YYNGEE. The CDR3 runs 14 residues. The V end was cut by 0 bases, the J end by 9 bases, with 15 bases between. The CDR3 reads CASSVGVAQVAQYF. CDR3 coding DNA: TGTGCCAGCAGCGTAGGAGTCGCCCAAGTGGCCCAGTACTTC.

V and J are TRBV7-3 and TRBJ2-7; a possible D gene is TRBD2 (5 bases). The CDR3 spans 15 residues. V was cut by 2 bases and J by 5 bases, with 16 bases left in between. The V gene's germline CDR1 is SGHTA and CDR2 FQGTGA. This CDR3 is CASSLAGIPGNEQYF. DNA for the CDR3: TGTGCCAGCAGCTTAGCGGGTATACCAGGTAACGAGCAGTACTTC. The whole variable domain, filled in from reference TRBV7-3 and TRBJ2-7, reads GAGVSQTPSNKVTEKGKYVELRCDPISGHTALYWYRQSLGQGPEFLIYFQGTGAADDSGLPNDRFFAVRPEGSVSTLKIQRTERGDSAVYLCASSLAGIPGNEQYFGPGTRLTVT.

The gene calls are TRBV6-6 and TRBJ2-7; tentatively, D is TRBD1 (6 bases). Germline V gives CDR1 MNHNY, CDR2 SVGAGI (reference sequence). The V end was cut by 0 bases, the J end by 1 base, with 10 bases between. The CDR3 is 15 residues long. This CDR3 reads CASSYSWGLSYEQYF. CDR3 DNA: TGTGCCAGCAGTTACTCATGGGGGCTTTCCTACGAGCAGTACTTC.

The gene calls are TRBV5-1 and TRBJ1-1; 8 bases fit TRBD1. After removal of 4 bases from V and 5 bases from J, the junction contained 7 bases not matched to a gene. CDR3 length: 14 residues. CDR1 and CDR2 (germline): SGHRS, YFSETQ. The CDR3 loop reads CASSAGQGATEAFF. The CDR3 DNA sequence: TGCGCCAGCAGCGCCGGACAGGGAGCGACTGAAGCTTTCTTT.

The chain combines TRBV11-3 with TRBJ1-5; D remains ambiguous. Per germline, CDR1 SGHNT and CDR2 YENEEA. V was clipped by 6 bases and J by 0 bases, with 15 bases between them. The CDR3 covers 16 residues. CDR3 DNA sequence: TGTGCCAGCAGAACAGATGGAATCTATAGCAATCAGCCCCAGCATTTT. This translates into CASRTDGIYSNQPQHF.

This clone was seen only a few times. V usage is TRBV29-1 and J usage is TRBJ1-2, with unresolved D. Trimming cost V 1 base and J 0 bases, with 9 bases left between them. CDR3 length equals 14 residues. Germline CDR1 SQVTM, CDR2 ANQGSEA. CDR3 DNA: TGCAGCGTTGAAGCCAGGTATTCTAACTATGGCTACACCTTC. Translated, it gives CSVEARYSNYGYTF.

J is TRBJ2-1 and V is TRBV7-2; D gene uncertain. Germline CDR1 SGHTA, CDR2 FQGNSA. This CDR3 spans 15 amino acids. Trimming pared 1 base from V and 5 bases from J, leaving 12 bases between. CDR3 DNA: TGTGCCAGCAGCTTAGACCCCTTGGCCCACAATGAGCAGTTCTTC. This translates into CASSLDPLAHNEQFF.

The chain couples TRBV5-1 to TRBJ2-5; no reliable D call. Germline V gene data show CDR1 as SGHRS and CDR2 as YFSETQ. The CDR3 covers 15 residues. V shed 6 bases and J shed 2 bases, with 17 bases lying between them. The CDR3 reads CASKRVNRQQETQYF. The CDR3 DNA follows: TGCGCCAGCAAACGGGTAAACCGGCAACAAGAGACCCAGTACTTC. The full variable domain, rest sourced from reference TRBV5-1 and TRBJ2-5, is KAGVTQTPRYLIKTRGQQVTLSCSPISGHRSVSWYQQTPGQGLQFLFEYFSETQRNKGNFPGRFSGRQFSNSRSEMNVSTLELGDSALYLCASKRVNRQQETQYFGPGTRLLVL.

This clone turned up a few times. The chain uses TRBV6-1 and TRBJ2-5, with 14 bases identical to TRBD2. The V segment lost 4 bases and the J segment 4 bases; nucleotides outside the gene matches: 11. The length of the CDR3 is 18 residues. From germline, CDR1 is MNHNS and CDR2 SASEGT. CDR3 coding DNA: TGTGCCAGCAGTGTAGGTGGACTAGCGGGAGGAGTTGGAGAGACCCAGTACTTC. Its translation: CASSVGGLAGGVGETQYF.

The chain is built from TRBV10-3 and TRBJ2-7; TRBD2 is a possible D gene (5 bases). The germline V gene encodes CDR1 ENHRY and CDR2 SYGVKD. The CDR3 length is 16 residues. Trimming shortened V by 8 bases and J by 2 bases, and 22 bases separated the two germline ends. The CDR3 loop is CAISIARASGTYEQYF. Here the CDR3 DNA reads TGTGCCATCTCTATAGCGAGGGCCTCGGGCACCTACGAGCAGTACTTC.

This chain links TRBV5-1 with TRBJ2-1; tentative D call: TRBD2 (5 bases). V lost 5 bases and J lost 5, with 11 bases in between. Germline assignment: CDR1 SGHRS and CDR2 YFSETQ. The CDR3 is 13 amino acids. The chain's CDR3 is CASRPPGDNEQFF. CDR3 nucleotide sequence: TGCGCCAGCAGACCCCCCGGGGACAATGAGCAGTTCTTC. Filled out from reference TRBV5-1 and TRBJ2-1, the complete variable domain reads KAGVTQTPRYLIKTRGQQVTLSCSPISGHRSVSWYQQTPGQGLQFLFEYFSETQRNKGNFPGRFSGRQFSNSRSEMNVSTLELGDSALYLCASRPPGDNEQFFGPGTRLTVL.

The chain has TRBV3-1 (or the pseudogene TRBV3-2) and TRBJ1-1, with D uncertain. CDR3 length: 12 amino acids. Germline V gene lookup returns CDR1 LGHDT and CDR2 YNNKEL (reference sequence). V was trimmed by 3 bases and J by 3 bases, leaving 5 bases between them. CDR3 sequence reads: CASSQLDTEAFF. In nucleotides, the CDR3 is TGTGCCAGCAGCCAGTTGGACACTGAAGCTTTCTTT.

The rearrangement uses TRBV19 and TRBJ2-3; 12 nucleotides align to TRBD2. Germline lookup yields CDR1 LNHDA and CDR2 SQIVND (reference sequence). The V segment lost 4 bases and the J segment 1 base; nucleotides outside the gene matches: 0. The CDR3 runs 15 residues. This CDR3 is CASSRTSGGTDTQYF. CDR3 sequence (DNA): TGTGCCAGTAGTAGGACTAGCGGGGGCACAGATACGCAGTATTTT.

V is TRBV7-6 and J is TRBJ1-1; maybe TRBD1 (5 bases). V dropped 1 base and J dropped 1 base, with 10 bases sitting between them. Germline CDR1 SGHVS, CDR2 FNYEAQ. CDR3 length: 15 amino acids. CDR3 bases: TGTGCCAGCAGCTTAGGGCAGGGTGGGAACACTGAAGCTTTCTTT. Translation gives CASSLGQGGNTEAFF.

CDR3 in DNA: TGCGCCAGCAGTTCAATTGGACAGGCTGGGGGTGAAGCTTTCTTT. This codes for CASSSIGQAGGEAFF. The chain joins TRBV5-1 to TRBJ1-1, with 7 positions matching TRBD1. CDR3 length: 15 amino acids. The V and J ends lost 5 bases and 7 bases, in that order; junction bases with no gene match: 14. CDR1 is SGHRS, CDR2 YFSETQ, per germline.

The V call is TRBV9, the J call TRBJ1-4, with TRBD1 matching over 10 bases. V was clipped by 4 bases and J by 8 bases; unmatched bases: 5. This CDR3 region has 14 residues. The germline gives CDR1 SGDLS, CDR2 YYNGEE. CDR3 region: CASSTGDRGEKLFF. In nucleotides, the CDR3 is TGTGCCAGCAGCACCGGGGACAGGGGAGAAAAACTGTTTTTT.

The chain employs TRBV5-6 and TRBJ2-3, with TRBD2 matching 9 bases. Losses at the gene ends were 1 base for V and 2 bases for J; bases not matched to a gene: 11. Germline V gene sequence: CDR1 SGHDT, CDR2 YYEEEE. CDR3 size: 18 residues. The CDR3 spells CASSLMSGLATDTDTQYF. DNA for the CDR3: TGTGCCAGCAGCTTGATGAGTGGACTAGCGACCGACACAGATACGCAGTATTTT.

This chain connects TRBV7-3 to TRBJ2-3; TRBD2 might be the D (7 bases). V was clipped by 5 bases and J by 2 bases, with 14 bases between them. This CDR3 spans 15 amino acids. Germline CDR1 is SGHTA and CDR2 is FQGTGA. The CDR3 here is CASSLGGATTDTQYF. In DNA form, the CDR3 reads TGTGCCAGCAGCCTAGGGGGGGCTACCACAGATACGCAGTATTTT. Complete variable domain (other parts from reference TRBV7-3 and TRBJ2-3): GAGVSQTPSNKVTEKGKYVELRCDPISGHTALYWYRQSLGQGPEFLIYFQGTGAADDSGLPNDRFFAVRPEGSVSTLKIQRTERGDSAVYLCASSLGGATTDTQYFGPGTRLTVL.

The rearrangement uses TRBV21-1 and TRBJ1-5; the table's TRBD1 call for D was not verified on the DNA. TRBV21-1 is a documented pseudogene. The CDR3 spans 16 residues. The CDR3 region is CASSKGQIHSNQPQHF. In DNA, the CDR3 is TGTGCCAGCAGCAAAGGGCAAATTCATAGCAATCAGCCCCAGCATTTT.